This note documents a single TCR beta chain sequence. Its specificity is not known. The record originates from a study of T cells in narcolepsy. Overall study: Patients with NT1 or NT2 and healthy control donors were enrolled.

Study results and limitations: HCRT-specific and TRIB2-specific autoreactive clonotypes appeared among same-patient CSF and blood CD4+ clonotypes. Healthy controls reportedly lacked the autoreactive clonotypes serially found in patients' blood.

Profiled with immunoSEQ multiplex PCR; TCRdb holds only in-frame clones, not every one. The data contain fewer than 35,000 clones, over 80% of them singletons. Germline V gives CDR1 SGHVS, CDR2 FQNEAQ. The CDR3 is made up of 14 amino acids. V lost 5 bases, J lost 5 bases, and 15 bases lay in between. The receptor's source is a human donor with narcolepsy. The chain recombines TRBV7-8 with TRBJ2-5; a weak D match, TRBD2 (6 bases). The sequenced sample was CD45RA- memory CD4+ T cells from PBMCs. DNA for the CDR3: TGTGCCAGCAGCGCGGGACCCGACGGGGAGACCCAGTACTTC. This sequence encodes CASSAGPDGETQYF.